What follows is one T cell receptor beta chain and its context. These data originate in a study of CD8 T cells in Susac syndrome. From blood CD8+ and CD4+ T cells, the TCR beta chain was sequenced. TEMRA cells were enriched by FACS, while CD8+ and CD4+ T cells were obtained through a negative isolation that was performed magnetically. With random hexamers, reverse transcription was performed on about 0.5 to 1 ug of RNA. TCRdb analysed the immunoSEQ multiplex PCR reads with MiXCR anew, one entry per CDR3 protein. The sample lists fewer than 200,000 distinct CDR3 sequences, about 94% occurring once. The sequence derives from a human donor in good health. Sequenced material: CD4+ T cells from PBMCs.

CDR3 nucleotide sequence: TGCAGCGTACAGAAAGGAGATACGCAGTATTTT. As protein: CSVQKGDTQYF. This chain links TRBV29-1 with TRBJ2-3; no definite D call. Germline V CDR1 and CDR2: SQVTM, ANQGSEA. The V end was cut by 6 bases, the J end by 5 bases, with 9 bases between. The length of the CDR3 is 11 residues.